This T cell receptor beta chain was profiled in a study of identical twins. Notes on the study in general: Model-predicted out-of-frame TCR alpha sharing fell below observed values in monozygotic twins. Insertions were reduced in abundant cord blood beta clonotypes but not in memory repertoires.

Between the trimmed V and J ends, which lost 6 bases and 2 bases, there was a span of 13 bases. CDR1 is MNHNS, CDR2 SASEGT, per germline. This CDR3 spans 15 amino acids. This clonotype appeared many times. Its antigen is undetermined. TCRdb analysed the 5' RACE reads with MiXCR anew, one entry per CDR3 protein. The table includes 690,000 or so distinct CDR3 sequences, 8.5% to 9.5% detected once. The same specimen was also included in a second study, on yellow fever vaccine responses in identical twins.

The chain joins TRBV6-1 to TRBJ2-2; a weak D match, TRBD1 (6 bases). Sequencing input: PBMCs. This receptor was obtained from a woman aged 18 to 35 in good health. CDR3 bases: TGTGCCAGCAGCCCAACGGACAGAAACACCGGGGAGCTGTTTTTT. Its translation: CASSPTDRNTGELFF.